This TCR beta chain was profiled in a study of cytomegalovirus exposure and HLA in healthy donors. Some clones are missing from TCRdb's copy, which holds only in-frame ones; the method was immunoSEQ multiplex PCR. Altogether about 66,000 clones are present, around 97% being singletons, with the ten largest covering around 1.6%. Germline V gene sequence: CDR1 SGDLS, CDR2 YYNGEE. This CDR3 comprises 15 residues. Deletions cut 3 bases from V and 6 bases from J, with 16 bases between. Study results and limitations: Whilst most TCR sequences proved rare, a subset of public TCRs occurred across many donors. The study labeled 164 TCR beta chains cytomegalovirus-associated. Subsequent analysis showed first-cohort TCR clusters tending to co-occur in some 120 validation repertoires. The classifier was said to identify cytomegalovirus status with high specificity and sensitivity.

A note on this clone: The target antigen is unknown.

Sequencing was performed on PBMCs. The receptor comes from a woman in her late teens or twenties in good health and CMV-seropositive. The V gene is TRBV9, the J gene TRBJ2-1; D possibly corresponds to TRBD2 (5 bases). The CDR3 region has the DNA TGTGCCAGCAGCGCAGACGTGGTGAGCGGCAATGAGCAGTTCTTC. Amino acid sequence: CASSADVVSGNEQFF.